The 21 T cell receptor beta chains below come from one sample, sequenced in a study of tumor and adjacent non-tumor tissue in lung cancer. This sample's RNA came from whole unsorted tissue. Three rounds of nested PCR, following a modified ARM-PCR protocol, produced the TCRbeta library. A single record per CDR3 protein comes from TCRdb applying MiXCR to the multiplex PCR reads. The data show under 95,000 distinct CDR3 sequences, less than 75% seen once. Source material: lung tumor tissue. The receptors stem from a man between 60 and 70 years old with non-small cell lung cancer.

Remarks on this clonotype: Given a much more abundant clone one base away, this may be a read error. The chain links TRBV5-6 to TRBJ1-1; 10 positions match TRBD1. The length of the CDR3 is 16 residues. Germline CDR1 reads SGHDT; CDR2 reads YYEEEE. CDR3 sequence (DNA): TGTGCCAGCAGCCTAGACAGGGGGCAGCTGAACACTGAAACTTTCTTT. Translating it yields CASSLDRGQLNTETFF.

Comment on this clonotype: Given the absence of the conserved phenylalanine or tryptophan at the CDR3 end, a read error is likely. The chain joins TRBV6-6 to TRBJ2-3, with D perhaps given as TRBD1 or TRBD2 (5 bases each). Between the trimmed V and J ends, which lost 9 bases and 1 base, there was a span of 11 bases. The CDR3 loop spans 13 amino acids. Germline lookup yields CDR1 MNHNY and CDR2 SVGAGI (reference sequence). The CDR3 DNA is TGTGCCAGTAACCGGGACCGCACAGATACGCAGTATGTT. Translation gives CASNRDRTDTQYV.

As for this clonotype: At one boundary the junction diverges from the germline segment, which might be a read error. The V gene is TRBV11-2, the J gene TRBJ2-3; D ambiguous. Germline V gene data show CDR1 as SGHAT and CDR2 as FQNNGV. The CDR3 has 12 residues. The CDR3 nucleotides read TGTGCCAGCACCTCCCATTCGGATACGCAATATTTT. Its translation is CASTSHSDTQYF.

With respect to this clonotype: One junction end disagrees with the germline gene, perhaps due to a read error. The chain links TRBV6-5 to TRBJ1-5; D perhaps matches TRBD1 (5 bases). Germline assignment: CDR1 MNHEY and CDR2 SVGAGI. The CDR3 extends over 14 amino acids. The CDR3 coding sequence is TGTGCCACCCAAGCAGGGCTGGGGAATCAGCCCCAACATTTT. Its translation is CATQAGLGNQPQHF.

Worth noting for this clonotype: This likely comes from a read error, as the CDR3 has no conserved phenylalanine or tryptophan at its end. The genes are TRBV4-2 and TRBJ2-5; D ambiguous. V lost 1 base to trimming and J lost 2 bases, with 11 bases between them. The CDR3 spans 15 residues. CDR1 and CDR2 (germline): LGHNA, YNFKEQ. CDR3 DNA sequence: TGTGCCAGCAGCCAAGCGGATCAGGTTCAAGAGACCCAGTACATC. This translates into CASSQADQVQETQYI.

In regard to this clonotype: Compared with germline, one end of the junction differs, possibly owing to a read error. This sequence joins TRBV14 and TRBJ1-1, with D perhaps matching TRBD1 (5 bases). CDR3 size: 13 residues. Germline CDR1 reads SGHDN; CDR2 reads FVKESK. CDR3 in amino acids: CDSSRQTQTEAFF. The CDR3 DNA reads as TGTGACAGCAGCCGACAGACTCAAACTGAAGCTTTCTTT.

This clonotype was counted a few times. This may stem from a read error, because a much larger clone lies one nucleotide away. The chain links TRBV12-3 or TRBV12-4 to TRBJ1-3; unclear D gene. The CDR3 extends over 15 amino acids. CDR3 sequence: CASSFEGGSGNAIYF. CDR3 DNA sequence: TGTGCCAGCAGTTTCGAGGGCGGCAGCGGAAACGCCATATATTTT.

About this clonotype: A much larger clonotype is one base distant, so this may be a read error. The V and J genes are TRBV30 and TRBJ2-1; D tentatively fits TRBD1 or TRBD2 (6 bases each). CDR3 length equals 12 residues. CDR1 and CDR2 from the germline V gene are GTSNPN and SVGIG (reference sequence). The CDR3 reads CAWSARGDEQLF. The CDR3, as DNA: TGTGCCTGGAGTGCGAGGGGGGATGAGCAGCTCTTC.

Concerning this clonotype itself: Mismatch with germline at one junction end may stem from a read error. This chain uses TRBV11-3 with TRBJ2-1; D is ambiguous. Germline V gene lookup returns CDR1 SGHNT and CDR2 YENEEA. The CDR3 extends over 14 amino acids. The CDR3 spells CASNLDFVDGEQFF. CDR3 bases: TGTGCCAGCAACTTAGATTTTGTTGACGGTGAGCAGTTCTTC.

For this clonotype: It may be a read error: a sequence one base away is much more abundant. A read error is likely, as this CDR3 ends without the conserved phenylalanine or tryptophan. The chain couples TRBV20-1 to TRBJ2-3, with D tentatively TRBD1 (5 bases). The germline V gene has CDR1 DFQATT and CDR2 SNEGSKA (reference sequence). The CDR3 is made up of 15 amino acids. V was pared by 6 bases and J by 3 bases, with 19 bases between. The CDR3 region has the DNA TGCAGTGCGAACCCGGGCAGGGCGGTTACAGATACGCAGTATTCT. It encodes CSANPGRAVTDTQYS.

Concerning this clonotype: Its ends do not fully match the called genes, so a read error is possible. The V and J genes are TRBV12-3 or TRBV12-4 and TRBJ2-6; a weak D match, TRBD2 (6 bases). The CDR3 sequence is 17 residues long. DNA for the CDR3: TGTGCCAGTAGTCCTGGGACTTCTGTCTCTGGTGCCACCGTCCTGACTTTC. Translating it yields CASSPGTSVSGATVLTF.

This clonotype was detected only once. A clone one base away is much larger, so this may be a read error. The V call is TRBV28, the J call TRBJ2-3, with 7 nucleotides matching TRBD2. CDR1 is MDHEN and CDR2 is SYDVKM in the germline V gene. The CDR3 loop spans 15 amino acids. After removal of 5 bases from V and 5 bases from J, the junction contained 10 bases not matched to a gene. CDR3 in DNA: TGTGCCAGCAGTAAGCGGGACCACCTAAGAGATACGCAGTATTTT. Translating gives CASSKRDHLRDTQYF.

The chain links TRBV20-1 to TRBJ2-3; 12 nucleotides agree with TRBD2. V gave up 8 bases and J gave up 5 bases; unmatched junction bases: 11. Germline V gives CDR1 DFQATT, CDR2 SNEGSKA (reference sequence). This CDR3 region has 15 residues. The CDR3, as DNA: TGCAGTACCTCTAGCGGGAGGGCTGGTGTAGATACGCAGTATTTT. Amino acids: CSTSSGRAGVDTQYF.

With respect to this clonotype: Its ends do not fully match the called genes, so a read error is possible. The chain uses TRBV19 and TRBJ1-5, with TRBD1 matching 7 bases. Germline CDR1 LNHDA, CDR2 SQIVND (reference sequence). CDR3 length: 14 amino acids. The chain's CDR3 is CASSIGTENQHQHF. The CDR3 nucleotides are TGTGCCAGTAGTATTGGGACAGAAAATCAGCACCAGCATTTT.

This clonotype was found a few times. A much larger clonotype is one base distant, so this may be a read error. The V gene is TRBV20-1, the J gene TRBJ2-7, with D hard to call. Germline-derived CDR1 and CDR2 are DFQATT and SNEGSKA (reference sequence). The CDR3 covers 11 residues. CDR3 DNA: TGCACTGTTAACACAGACTACGAGCAGTACTTC. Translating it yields CTVNTDYEQYF.

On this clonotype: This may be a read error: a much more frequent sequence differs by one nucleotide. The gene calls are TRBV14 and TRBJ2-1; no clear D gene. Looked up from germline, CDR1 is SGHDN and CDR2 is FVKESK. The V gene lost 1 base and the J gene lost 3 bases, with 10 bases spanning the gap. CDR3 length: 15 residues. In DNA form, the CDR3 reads TGTGCCAGCAGCCAAGGCTGTAGAGGCTACAATGAGCAGTTCTTC. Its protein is CASSQGCRGYNEQFF.

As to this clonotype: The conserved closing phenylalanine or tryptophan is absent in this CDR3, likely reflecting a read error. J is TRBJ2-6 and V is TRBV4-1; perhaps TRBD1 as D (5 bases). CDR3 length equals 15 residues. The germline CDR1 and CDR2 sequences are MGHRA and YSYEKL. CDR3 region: CASSQRGSGANVLTL. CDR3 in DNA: TGCGCCAGCAGCCAAAGGGGCTCTGGGGCCAATGTCCTGACTCTC.

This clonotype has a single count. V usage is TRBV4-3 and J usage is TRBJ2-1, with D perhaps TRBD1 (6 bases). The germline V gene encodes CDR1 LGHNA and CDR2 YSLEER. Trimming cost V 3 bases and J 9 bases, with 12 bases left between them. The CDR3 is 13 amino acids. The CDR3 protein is CASSHKDSSEQFF. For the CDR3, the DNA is TGCGCCAGCAGCCACAAGGACAGCAGTGAGCAGTTCTTC.

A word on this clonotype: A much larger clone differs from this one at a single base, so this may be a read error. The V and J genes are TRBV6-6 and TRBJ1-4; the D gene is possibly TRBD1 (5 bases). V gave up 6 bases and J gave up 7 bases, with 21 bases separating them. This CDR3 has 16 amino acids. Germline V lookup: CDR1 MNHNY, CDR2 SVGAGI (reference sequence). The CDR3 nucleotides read TGTGCCAGCAGAAAACGGGGGGAAGGCCTTACTGAAAAACTGTTTTTT. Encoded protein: CASRKRGEGLTEKLFF.

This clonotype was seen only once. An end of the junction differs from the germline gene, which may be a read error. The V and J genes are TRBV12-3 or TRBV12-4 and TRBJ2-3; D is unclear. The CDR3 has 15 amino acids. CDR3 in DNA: TGTGCCAGCAGGACCACAGTGAAGGGCACAGAAACGCAGTATTTT. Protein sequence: CASRTTVKGTETQYF.

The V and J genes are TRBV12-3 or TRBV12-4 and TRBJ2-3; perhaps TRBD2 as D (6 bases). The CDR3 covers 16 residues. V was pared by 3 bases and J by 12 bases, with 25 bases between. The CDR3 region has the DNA TGTGCCAGCAGTTTTTATAGCGGACCAGGCACAGCTACACAGTATTTT. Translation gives CASSFYSGPGTATQYF.